The following is a T cell receptor (beta chain) sequence with its context. Its matching antigen is unknown. This sample was included in a study of early T cells in non-severe SARS-CoV-2 infection. Across the whole study: Bulk RNA taken from unsorted whole blood was sequenced, leaving chains unpaired. Study-level findings and limits: CD4 and private specificities were missed by VDJdb matching, which favored anti-spike CD8 responses.

There are 14 residues in the CDR3. V gave up 5 bases and J gave up 3 bases; unmatched junction bases: 5. Germline CDR1 LNHDA, CDR2 SQIVND (reference sequence). Researchers attached unique molecular identifiers to individual cDNA molecules. TCRdb passed the 5' RACE reads through MiXCR, listing each CDR3 protein once. Found here are 60,000 or so distinct CDR3 sequences, about 9.8% of them singletons; the top ten hold 15% to 20%. V gene TRBV19 combines with J gene TRBJ2-7; 9 bases fit TRBD2. The sequence was collected from an adult who was a healthcare worker with PCR-confirmed SARS-CoV-2 infection or an uninfected control (not recorded which). Sample: whole blood. For the CDR3, the DNA is TGTGCCAGTAGTTCTAGCGGGGAAGGCTACGAGCAGTACTTC. This codes for CASSSSGEGYEQYF.